These 24 T cell receptor beta chains came from one sample sequenced in a study of cytomegalovirus exposure and HLA in healthy donors. The PCR contained 60 Vbeta and 13 Jbeta primers. Here immunoSEQ multiplex PCR was the method, and the copy in TCRdb shows in-frame clones only, minus some. The table for this sample gives some 84,000 clones. The sequenced sample consisted of PBMCs. These receptors all come from a man aged 50 to 60 in good health and CMV-seronegative.

The rearrangement uses TRBV6-5 and TRBJ1-2, with D tentatively TRBD1 (5 bases). Trimming removed 0 bases from V and 8 bases from J, with 16 bases in between. Germline V lookup: CDR1 MNHEY, CDR2 SVGAGI. CDR3 length: 15 residues. The CDR3 spells CASSYSTRQLLGYTF. DNA of the CDR3: TGTGCCAGCAGTTACTCGACTAGACAGTTACTAGGCTACACCTTC.

The chain is built from TRBV6-1 and TRBJ1-1, with D tentatively TRBD1 (6 bases). CDR3 length: 14 amino acids. The germline V and J ends were trimmed by 4 bases and 4 bases, with 13 bases remaining between them. Germline-derived CDR1 and CDR2 are MNHNS and SASEGT. As DNA, the CDR3 is TGTGCCAGCAGTGGCAACAGGGTTGCCACTGAAGCTTTCTTT. It codes for CASSGNRVATEAFF.

The chain has TRBV6-6 and TRBJ1-2; D gene unclear. This CDR3 is 12 amino acids long. Trimming removed 5 bases at V and 4 bases at J, with 8 bases between. CDR1 MNHNY and CDR2 SVGAGI come from the germline V gene (reference sequence). Here the CDR3 DNA reads TGTGCCAGCAGTCCTAGCCGCTATGGCTACACCTTC. This codes for CASSPSRYGYTF.

The chain recombines TRBV15 with TRBJ1-1; D possibly corresponds to TRBD1 (6 bases). Germline V lookup: CDR1 LNHNV, CDR2 YYDKDF (reference sequence). The CDR3 has 14 residues. V lost 1 base, J lost 7 bases, and 13 bases lay in between. The CDR3 nucleotides read TGTGCCACCAGCAGAGTCCTTACAGGGAGTGAAGCTTTCTTT. It yields the protein CATSRVLTGSEAFF.

The rearrangement joins TRBV5-8 to TRBJ2-5; 7 bases match TRBD1. Trimming at V came to 4 bases and at J to 2 bases, leaving 11 bases not matched to a gene. The CDR3 contains 16 residues. The germline CDR1 and CDR2 sequences are SGHTS and YDEGEE. In DNA form, the CDR3 reads TGTGCCAGCAGCCGTGGCACAATGGGACAGCAAGAGACCCAGTACTTC. The encoded protein is CASSRGTMGQQETQYF.

The chain is built from TRBV7-2 and TRBJ2-1; D perhaps matches TRBD2 (5 bases). Germline-derived CDR1 and CDR2 are SGHTA and FQGNSA. The CDR3 sequence is 13 residues long. V shed 4 bases and J shed 9 bases, with 13 bases lying between them. DNA for the CDR3: TGTGCCAGCAGCTCCCAACAAAGCGGTGAGCAGTTCTTC. Protein product: CASSSQQSGEQFF.

V gene TRBV5-1 combines with J gene TRBJ2-3; 11 bases fit TRBD2. The CDR3 is 16 residues long. Germline values: CDR1 SGHRS, CDR2 YFSETQ. Germline trimming cut 4 bases from V and 2 bases from J; bases unmatched to any gene: 6. The CDR3 nucleotides read TGCGCCAGCAGCCAAGGACTAGCGGGCTTCACAGATACGCAGTATTTT. Protein: CASSQGLAGFTDTQYF.

The chain has TRBV7-6 and TRBJ2-7; possible D gene TRBD1, 6 bases. This CDR3 has 13 residues. V was clipped by 3 bases and J by 3 bases, with 9 bases between them. Germline lookup yields CDR1 SGHVS and CDR2 FNYEAQ. CDR3 in amino acids: CASSLDSHYEQYF. As DNA, the CDR3 is TGTGCCAGCAGCTTGGACAGCCACTACGAGCAGTACTTC.

The chain carries TRBV18 and TRBJ2-3; D is unclear. The germline gives CDR1 KGHSH, CDR2 LQKENI. The length of the CDR3 is 13 residues. V shed 0 bases and J shed 5 bases, with 6 bases lying between them. CDR3 amino acids: CASSPPAGDTQYF. The CDR3 bases are TGTGCCAGCTCACCACCCGCCGGAGATACGCAGTATTTT.

The chain recombines TRBV7-2 with TRBJ2-2; no firm D call. Trimming removed 3 bases at V and 6 bases at J, with 8 bases between. This CDR3 region has 13 residues. CDR1 SGHTA and CDR2 FQGNSA come from the germline V gene. CDR3 loop: CASSFRAPGELFF. As DNA, the CDR3 is TGTGCCAGCAGCTTCCGAGCGCCCGGGGAGCTGTTTTTT.

The chain uses TRBV5-6 and TRBJ2-4; D is unclear. Trimming cost V 2 bases and J 6 bases, with 12 bases left between them. The CDR3 contains 14 residues. Germline V CDR1 and CDR2: SGHDT, YYEEEE. The CDR3 DNA sequence: TGTGCCAGCAGCTTTCAGGAAACTTTAAACATTCAGTACTTC. It specifies CASSFQETLNIQYF. Using reference TRBV5-6 and TRBJ2-4 for the parts outside the CDR3, the full variable domain is DAGVTQSPTHLIKTRGQQVTLRCSPKSGHDTVSWYQQALGQGPQFIFQYYEEEERQRGNFPDRFSGHQFPNYSSELNVNALLLGDSALYLCASSFQETLNIQYFGAGTRLSVL.

The chain recombines TRBV28 with TRBJ2-1; weak D call: TRBD1 (6 bases). Trimming cost V 1 base and J 5 bases, with 18 bases left between them. CDR1 is MDHEN and CDR2 is SYDVKM in the germline V gene. The CDR3 is 17 amino acids. In nucleotides, the CDR3 is TGTGCCAGCAGTTTATTAAAGGACAGCTTTTCAAACAATGAGCAGTTCTTC. Its translation: CASSLLKDSFSNNEQFF.

The V and J genes are TRBV20-1 and TRBJ1-2; D gene unclear. Germline loops: CDR1 DFQATT, CDR2 SNEGSKA (reference sequence). The ends were cut back, 3 bases at V and 5 bases at J, with 4 bases in the middle. This CDR3 spans 10 amino acids. The CDR3 sequence: CSASLYGYTF. The CDR3 bases are TGCAGTGCTAGCCTATATGGCTACACCTTC.

The chain couples TRBV5-1 to TRBJ1-2; D possibly corresponds to TRBD1 (6 bases). The CDR3 runs to 16 residues. CDR1 is SGHRS and CDR2 is YFSETQ in the germline V gene. Trimming removed 3 bases at V and 6 bases at J, with 21 bases between. Here the CDR3 reads CASSSTVGAQGHGYTF. The CDR3 nucleotides are TGCGCCAGCAGCTCCACGGTCGGGGCACAGGGCCATGGCTACACCTTC.

The chain links TRBV18 to TRBJ1-5, with D unresolved. Germline lookup yields CDR1 KGHSH and CDR2 LQKENI. Trimming removed 2 bases at V and 2 bases at J, with 7 bases between. There are 14 residues in the CDR3. The CDR3 sequence is CASSPSRGNQPQHF. In DNA, the CDR3 is TGTGCCAGCTCACCATCAAGAGGCAATCAGCCCCAGCATTTT. The entire variable domain, with the rest obtained from reference TRBV18 and TRBJ1-5, is as follows: NAGVMQNPRHLVRRRGQEARLRCSPMKGHSHVYWYRQLPEEGLKFMVYLQKENIIDESGMPKERFSAEFPKEGPSILRIQQVVRGDSAAYFCASSPSRGNQPQHFGDGTRLSIL.

The chain joins TRBV12-5 to TRBJ2-5, with D possibly being TRBD1 (6 bases). CDR3 length: 14 amino acids. Germline assignment: CDR1 LGHNT and CDR2 FRNRAP. V was trimmed by 5 bases and J by 4 bases, leaving 14 bases between them. The CDR3 reads CASGPGTRGETQYF. In nucleotides, the CDR3 is TGTGCTAGTGGTCCCGGGACCAGGGGAGAGACCCAGTACTTC. The entire variable domain, with the rest obtained from reference TRBV12-5 and TRBJ2-5, is as follows: DARVTQTPRHKVTEMGQEVTMRCQPILGHNTVFWYRQTMMQGLELLAYFRNRAPLDDSGMPKDRFSAEMPDATLATLKIQPSEPRDSAVYFCASGPGTRGETQYFGPGTRLLVL.

The chain employs TRBV5-8 and TRBJ2-1; D is uncertain. CDR1 is SGHTS, CDR2 YDEGEE, per germline. The CDR3 has 12 amino acids. The ends were cut back, 3 bases at V and 10 bases at J, with 11 bases in the middle. The CDR3 loop is CASSSNNREQFF. The CDR3 coding sequence is TGTGCCAGCAGCTCGAACAACCGCGAGCAGTTCTTC.

This sequence joins TRBV6-6 and TRBJ1-2, with a weak D call TRBD1 (5 bases). V lost 4 bases and J 3 bases, leaving 18 bases between the germline ends. The CDR3 spans 16 residues. CDR1 is MNHNY and CDR2 is SVGAGI in the germline V gene (reference sequence). The CDR3 DNA reads TGTGCCAGCAGTTTCAGGGTTCCTCCTTATGACTATGGCTACACCTTC. Amino acid sequence: CASSFRVPPYDYGYTF.

This chain connects TRBV5-1 to TRBJ1-5; tentatively, D is TRBD1 (6 bases). In germline, CDR1 is SGHRS, CDR2 YFSETQ. This CDR3 has 13 residues. Trimming shortened V by 3 bases and J by 6 bases, and 10 bases separated the two germline ends. The CDR3: CASSSTGIQPQHF. In nucleotides, the CDR3 is TGCGCCAGCAGCTCAACAGGGATTCAGCCCCAGCATTTT.

The V call is TRBV10-3, the J call TRBJ1-2; D call uncertain. V was cut by 2 bases and J by 4 bases, with 11 bases left in between. The CDR3 has 14 residues. CDR1 is ENHRY, CDR2 SYGVKD, per germline. CDR3 bases: TGTGCCATCAGTGAGCTTTCCTCCTCCTATGGCTACACCTTC. Its translation: CAISELSSSYGYTF.

This rearrangement joins TRBV9 to TRBJ1-3; TRBD1 might be the D (5 bases). Trimming removed 2 bases at V and 0 bases at J, with 12 bases between. Germline-derived CDR1 and CDR2 are SGDLS and YYNGEE. This CDR3 contains 16 residues. The CDR3 region has the DNA TGTGCCAGCAGCGTGGGACTACCCAGCTCTGGAAACACCATATATTTT. Its protein product is CASSVGLPSSGNTIYF.

CDR3 sequence reads: CASSIGGISSPLHF. In DNA, the CDR3 is TGTGCCAGCAGTATAGGGGGAATTAGTTCACCCCTCCACTTT. V usage is TRBV28 and J usage is TRBJ1-6, with a tentative D call TRBD1 (6 bases). The length of the CDR3 is 14 residues. V lost 5 bases to trimming and J lost 9 bases, with 14 bases between them. Germline V gene sequence: CDR1 MDHEN, CDR2 SYDVKM.

The rearrangement links TRBV9 to TRBJ2-2; 16 positions agree with TRBD2. CDR3 size: 18 residues. Germline trimming cut 6 bases from V and 1 base from J; bases unmatched to any gene: 6. The germline V gene has CDR1 SGDLS and CDR2 YYNGEE. The CDR3 DNA is TGTGCCAGCAAGGGACTAGCGGGGGGGCCGGGGAACACCGGGGAGCTGTTTTTT. Its translation: CASKGLAGGPGNTGELFF.

CDR3 region: CASSLRDRDNSPLHF. The CDR3 DNA is TGCGCCAGCAGTCTCCGGGACAGGGATAATTCACCCCTCCACTTT. The V call is TRBV5-1, the J call TRBJ1-6, with 9 bases identical to TRBD1. The V segment lost 5 bases and the J segment 5 bases; nucleotides outside the gene matches: 5. The CDR3 is 15 residues long. The germline V gene has CDR1 SGHRS and CDR2 YFSETQ. Combining the CDR3 with reference TRBV5-1 and TRBJ1-6 gives the whole variable domain KAGVTQTPRYLIKTRGQQVTLSCSPISGHRSVSWYQQTPGQGLQFLFEYFSETQRNKGNFPGRFSGRQFSNSRSEMNVSTLELGDSALYLCASSLRDRDNSPLHFGNGTRLTVT.